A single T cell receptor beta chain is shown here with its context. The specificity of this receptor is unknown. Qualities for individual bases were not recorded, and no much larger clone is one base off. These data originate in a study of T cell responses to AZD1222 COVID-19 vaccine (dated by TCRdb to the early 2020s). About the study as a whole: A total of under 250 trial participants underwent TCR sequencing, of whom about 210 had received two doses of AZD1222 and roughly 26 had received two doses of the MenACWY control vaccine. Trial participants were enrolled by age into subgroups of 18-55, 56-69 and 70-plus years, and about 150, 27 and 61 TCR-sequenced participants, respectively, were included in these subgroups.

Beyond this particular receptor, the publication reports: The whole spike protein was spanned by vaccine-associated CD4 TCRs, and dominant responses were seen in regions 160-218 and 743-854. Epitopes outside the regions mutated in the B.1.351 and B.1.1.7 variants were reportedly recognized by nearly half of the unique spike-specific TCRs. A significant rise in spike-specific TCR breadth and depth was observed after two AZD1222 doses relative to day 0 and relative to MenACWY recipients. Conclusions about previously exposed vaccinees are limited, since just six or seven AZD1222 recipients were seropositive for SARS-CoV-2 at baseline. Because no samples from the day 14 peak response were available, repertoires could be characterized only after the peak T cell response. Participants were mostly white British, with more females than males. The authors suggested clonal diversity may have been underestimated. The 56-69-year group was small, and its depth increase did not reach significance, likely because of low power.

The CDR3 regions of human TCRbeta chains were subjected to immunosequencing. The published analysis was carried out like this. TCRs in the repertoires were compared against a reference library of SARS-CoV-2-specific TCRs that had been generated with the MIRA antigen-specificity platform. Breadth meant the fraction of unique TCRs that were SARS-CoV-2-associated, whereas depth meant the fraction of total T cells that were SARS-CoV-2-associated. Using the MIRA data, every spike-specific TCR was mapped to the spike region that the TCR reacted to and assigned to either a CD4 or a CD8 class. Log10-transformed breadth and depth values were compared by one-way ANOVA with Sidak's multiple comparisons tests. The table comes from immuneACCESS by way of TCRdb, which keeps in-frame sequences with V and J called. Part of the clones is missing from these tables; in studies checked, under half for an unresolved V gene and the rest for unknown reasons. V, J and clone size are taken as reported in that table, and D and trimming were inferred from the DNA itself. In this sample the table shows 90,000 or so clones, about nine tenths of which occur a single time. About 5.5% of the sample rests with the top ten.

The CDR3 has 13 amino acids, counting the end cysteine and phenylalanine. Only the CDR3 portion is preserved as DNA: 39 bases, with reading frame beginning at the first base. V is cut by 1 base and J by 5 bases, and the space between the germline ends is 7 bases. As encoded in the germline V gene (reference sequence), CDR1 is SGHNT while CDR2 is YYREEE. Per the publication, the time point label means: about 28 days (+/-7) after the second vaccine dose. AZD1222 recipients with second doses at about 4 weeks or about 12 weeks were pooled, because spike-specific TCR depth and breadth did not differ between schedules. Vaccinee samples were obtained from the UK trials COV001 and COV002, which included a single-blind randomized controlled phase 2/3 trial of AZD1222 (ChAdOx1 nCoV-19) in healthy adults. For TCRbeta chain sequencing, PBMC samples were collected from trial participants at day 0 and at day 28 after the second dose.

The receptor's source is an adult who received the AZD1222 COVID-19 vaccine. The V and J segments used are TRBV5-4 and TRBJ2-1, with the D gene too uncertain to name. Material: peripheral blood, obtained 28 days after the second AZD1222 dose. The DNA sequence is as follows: TGTGCCAGCAGCTTGACTGCCAACAATGAGCAGTTCTTC. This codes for CASSLTANNEQFF.